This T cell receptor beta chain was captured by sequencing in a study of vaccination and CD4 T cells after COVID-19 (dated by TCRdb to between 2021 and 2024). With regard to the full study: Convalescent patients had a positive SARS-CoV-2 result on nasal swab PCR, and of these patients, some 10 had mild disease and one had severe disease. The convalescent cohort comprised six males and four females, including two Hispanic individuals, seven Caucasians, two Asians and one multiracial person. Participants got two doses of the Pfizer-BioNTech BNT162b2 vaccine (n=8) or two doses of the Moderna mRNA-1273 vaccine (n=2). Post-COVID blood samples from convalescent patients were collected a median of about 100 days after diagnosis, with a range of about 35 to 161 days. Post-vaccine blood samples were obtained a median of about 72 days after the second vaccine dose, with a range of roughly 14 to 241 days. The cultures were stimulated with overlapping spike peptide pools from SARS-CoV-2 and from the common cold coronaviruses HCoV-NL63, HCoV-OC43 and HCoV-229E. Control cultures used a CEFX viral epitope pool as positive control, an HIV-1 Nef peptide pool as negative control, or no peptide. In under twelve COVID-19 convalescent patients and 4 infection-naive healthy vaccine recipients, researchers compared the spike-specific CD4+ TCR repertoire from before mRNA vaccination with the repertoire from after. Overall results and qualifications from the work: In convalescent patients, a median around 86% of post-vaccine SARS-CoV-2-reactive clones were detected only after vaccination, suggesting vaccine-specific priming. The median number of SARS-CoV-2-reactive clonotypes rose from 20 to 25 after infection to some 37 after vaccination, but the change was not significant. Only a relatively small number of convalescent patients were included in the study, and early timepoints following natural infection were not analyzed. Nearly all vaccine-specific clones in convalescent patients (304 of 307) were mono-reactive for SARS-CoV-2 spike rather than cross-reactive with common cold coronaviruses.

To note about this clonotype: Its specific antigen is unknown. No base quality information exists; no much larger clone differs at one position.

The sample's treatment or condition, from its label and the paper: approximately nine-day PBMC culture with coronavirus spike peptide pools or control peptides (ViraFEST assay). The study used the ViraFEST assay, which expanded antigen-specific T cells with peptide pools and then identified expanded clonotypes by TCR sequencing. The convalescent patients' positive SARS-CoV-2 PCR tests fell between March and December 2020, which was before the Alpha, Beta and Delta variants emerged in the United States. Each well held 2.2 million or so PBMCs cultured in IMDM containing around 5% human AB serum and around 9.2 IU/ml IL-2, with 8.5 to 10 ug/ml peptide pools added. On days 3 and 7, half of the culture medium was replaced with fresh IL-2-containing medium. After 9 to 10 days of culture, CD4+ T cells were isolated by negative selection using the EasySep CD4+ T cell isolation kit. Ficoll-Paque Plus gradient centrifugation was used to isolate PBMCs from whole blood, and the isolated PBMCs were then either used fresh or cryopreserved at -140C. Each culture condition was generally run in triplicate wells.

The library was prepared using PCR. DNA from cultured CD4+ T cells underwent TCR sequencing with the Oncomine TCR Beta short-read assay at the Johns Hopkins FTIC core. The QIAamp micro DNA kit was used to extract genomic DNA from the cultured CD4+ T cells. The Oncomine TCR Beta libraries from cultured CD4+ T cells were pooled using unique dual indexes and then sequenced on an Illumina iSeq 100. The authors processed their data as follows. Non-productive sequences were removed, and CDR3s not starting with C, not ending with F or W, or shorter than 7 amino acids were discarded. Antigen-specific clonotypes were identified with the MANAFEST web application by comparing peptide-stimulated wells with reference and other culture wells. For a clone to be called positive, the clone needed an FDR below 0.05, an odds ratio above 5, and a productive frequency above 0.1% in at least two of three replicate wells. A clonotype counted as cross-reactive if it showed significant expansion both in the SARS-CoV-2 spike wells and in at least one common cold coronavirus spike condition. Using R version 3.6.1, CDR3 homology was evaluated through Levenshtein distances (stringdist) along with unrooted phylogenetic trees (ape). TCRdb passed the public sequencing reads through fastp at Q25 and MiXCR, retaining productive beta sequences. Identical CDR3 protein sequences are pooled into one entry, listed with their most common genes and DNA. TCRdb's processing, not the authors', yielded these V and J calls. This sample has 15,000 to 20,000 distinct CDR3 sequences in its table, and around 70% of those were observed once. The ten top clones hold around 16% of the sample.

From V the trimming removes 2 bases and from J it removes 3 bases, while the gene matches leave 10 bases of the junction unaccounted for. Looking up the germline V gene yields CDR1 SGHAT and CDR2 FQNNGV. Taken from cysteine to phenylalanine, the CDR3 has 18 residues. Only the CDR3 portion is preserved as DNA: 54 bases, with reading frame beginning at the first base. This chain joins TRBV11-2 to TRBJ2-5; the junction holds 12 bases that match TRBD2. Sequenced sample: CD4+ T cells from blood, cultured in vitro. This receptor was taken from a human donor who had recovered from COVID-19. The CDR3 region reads CASSLSGRLAGGKETQYF. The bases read TGTGCCAGCAGCTTATCCGGTCGGCTAGCGGGGGGGAAAGAGACCCAGTACTTC.